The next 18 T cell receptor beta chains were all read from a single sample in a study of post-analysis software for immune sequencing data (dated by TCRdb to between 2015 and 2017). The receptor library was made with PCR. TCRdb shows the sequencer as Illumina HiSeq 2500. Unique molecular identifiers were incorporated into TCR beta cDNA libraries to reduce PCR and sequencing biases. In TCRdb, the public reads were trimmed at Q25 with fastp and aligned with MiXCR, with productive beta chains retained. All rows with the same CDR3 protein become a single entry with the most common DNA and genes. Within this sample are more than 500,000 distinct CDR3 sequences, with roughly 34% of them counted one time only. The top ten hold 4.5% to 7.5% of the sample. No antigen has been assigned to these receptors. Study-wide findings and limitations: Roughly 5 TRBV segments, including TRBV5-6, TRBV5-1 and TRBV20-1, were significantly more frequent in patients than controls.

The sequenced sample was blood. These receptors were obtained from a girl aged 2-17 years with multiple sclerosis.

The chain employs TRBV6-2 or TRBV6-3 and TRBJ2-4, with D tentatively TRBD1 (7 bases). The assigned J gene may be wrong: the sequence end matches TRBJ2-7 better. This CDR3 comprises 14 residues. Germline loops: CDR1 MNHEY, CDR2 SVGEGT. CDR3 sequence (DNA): TGTGCCAGCAGTTACTCGACAGGGAGGTACGAGCAGTACTTC. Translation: CASSYSTGRYEQYF.

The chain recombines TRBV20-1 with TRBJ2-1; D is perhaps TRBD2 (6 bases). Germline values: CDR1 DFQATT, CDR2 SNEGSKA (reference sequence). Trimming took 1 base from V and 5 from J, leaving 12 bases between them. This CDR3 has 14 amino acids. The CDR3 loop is CSARAAGRNNEQFF. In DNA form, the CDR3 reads TGCAGTGCTAGAGCGGCGGGGAGGAACAATGAGCAGTTCTTC.

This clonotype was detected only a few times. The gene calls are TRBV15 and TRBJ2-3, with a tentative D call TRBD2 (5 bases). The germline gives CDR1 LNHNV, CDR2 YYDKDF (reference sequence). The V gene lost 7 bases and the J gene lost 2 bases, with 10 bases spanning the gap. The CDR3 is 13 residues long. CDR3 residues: CATKPGITDTQYF. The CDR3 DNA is TGTGCCACCAAACCGGGAATCACAGATACGCAGTATTTT.

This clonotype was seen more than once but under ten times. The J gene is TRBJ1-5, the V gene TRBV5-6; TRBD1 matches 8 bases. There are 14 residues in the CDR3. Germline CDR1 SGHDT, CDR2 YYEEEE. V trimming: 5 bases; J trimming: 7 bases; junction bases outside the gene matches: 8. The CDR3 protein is CASSSGTGLQPQHF. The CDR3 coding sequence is TGTGCCAGCAGTTCCGGGACAGGATTACAGCCCCAGCATTTT.

The CDR3 region has the DNA TGTGCCAGCAGCCTCGGTGGACTCCTAGCGCAGTATTTT. This gives the protein CASSLGGLLAQYF. The chain employs TRBV11-2 and TRBJ2-3, with a possible D match to TRBD2 (5 bases). This CDR3 spans 13 amino acids. Germline CDR1 SGHAT, CDR2 FQNNGV. V was pared by 5 bases and J by 10 bases, with 16 bases between.

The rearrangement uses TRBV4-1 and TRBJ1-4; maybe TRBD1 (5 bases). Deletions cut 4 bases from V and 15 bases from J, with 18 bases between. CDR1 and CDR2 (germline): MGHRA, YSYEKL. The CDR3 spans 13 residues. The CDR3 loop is CASSPPDLGGLFF. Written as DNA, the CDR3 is TGCGCCAGCAGCCCACCTGATTTGGGGGGTTTGTTTTTT.

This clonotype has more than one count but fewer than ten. The CDR3 protein is CASSHHTGEGWYGYTF. Here the CDR3 DNA reads TGTGCCAGCAGCCACCATACAGGGGAGGGATGGTACGGCTACACCTTC. This chain links TRBV7-8 with TRBJ1-2; TRBD1 matches at 7 bases. CDR1 is SGHVS and CDR2 is FQNEAQ in the germline V gene. V lost 5 bases, J lost 8 bases, and 17 bases stayed unmatched. This CDR3 is 16 amino acids long.

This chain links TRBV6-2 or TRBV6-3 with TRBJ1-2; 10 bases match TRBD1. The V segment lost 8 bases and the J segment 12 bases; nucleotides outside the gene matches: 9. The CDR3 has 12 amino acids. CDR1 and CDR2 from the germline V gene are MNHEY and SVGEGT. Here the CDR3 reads CASGFETGGHTF. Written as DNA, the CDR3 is TGTGCCAGCGGATTTGAGACAGGGGGCCACACCTTC.

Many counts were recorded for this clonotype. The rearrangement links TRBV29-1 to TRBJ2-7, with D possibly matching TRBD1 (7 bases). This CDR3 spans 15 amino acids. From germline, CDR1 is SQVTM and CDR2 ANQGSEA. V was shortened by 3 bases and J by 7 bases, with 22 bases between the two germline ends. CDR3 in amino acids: CSVESDREDIREQYF. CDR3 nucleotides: TGCAGCGTTGAGAGCGACAGGGAGGATATCAGGGAGCAGTACTTC.

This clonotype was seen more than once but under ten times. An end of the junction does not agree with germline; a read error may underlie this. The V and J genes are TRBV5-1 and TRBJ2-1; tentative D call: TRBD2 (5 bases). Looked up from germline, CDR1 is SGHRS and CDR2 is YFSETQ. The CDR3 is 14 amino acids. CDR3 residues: CASSWYGVGYEQFF. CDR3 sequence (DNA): TGCGCCAGCAGCTGGTACGGGGTTGGGTATGAACAGTTCTTC.

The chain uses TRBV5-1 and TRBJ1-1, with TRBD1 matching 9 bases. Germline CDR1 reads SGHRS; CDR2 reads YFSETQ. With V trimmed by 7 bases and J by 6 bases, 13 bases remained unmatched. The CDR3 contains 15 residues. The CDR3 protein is CASGMPGTGRAEAFF. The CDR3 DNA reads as TGCGCCAGCGGAATGCCCGGGACAGGGCGCGCTGAAGCTTTCTTT. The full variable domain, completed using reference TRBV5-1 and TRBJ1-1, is KAGVTQTPRYLIKTRGQQVTLSCSPISGHRSVSWYQQTPGQGLQFLFEYFSETQRNKGNFPGRFSGRQFSNSRSEMNVSTLELGDSALYLCASGMPGTGRAEAFFGQGTRLTVV.

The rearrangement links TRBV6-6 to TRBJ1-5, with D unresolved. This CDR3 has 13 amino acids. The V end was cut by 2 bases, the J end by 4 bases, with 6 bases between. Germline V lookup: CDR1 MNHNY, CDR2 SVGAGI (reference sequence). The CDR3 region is CASSYNLNQPQHF. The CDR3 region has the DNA TGTGCCAGCAGTTACAATCTAAATCAGCCCCAGCATTTT.

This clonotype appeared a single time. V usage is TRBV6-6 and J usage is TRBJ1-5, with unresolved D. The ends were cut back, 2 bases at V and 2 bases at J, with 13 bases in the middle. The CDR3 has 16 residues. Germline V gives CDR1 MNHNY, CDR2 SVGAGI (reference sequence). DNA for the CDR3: TGTGCCAGCAGTTACCCCGGATGGTCGGGCAATCAGCCCCAGCATTTT. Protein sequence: CASSYPGWSGNQPQHF.

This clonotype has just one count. DNA of the CDR3: TGTGCCAGCAGCAGGGCTGGGCCAGCGGGGGGCCCCACAGATACGCAGTATTTT. This translates into CASSRAGPAGGPTDTQYF. The chain combines TRBV6-1 with TRBJ2-3, with 9 bases that match TRBD2. Germline lookup yields CDR1 MNHNS and CDR2 SASEGT. The CDR3 totals 18 residues. V shed 6 bases, J shed 2 bases, and the junction held 15 bases outside the gene matches.

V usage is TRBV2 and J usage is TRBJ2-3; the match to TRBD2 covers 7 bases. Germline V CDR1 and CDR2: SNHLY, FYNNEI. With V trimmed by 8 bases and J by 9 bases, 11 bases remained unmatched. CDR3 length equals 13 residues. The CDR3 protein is CASLWEGPRTQYF. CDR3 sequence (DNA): TGTGCCAGCCTTTGGGAGGGGCCGAGGACGCAGTATTTT.

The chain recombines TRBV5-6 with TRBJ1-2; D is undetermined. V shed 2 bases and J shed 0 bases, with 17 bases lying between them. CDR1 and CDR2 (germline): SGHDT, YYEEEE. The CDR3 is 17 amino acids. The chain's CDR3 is CASSFDPSQESNYGYTF. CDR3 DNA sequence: TGTGCCAGCAGCTTTGACCCAAGCCAGGAGTCTAACTATGGCTACACCTTC. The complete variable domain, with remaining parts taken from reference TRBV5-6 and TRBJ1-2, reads DAGVTQSPTHLIKTRGQQVTLRCSPKSGHDTVSWYQQALGQGPQFIFQYYEEEERQRGNFPDRFSGHQFPNYSSELNVNALLLGDSALYLCASSFDPSQESNYGYTFGSGTRLTVV.

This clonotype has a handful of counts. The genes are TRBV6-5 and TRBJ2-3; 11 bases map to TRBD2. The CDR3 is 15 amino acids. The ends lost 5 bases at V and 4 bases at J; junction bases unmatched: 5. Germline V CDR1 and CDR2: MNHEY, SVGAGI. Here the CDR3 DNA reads TGTGCCAGCAGTCGCGGACTAGCGGGCCCAGATACGCAGTATTTT. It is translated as CASSRGLAGPDTQYF.

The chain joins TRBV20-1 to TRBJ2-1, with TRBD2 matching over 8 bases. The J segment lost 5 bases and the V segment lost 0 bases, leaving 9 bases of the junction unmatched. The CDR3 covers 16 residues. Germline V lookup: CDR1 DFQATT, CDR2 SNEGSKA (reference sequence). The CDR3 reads CSARDLAAGANNEQFF. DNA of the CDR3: TGCAGTGCTAGAGATCTGGCAGCGGGGGCTAACAATGAGCAGTTCTTC.